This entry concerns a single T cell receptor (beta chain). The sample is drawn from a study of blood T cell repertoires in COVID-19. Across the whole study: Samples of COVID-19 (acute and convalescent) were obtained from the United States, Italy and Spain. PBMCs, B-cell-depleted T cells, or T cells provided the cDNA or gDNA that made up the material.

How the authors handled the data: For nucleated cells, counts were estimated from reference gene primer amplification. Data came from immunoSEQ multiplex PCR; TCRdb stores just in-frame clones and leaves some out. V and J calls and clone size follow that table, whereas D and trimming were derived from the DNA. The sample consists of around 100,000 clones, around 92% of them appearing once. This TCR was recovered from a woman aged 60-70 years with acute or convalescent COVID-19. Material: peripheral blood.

The CDR3 sequence is CASTPAGQGSYEQYF. In DNA form, the CDR3 reads TGTGCCAGCACCCCTGCGGGGCAGGGCTCCTACGAGCAGTACTTC. This rearrangement joins TRBV6-2 or TRBV6-3 to TRBJ2-7; tentative D call: TRBD2 (6 bases). V lost 7 bases, J lost 0 bases, and 16 bases lay in between. CDR3 length: 15 amino acids. The germline CDR1 and CDR2 sequences are MNHEY and SVGEGT.